The 25 T cell receptor beta chains below were found in one sample sequenced in a study of cytomegalovirus exposure and HLA in healthy donors. PCR used 60 Vbeta primers and 13 Jbeta primers. The data were produced by immunoSEQ multiplex PCR, yet TCRdb's version contains in-frame clones alone and is incomplete. The data show some 140,000 clones, with 73% seen just once and 1% to 1.5% held by the top ten. What was sequenced was PBMCs. The origin of the receptors is a woman in her 40s in good health and CMV-seronegative.

This sequence joins TRBV25-1 and TRBJ2-3; 9 positions agree with TRBD2. CDR1 is MGHDK, CDR2 SYGVNS, per germline. There are 13 residues in the CDR3. V lost 6 bases to trimming and J lost 6 bases; unmatched junction nucleotides: 4. DNA of the CDR3: TGTGCCAGCAGCTTAGCGGGGGTTGATACGCAGTATTTT. Protein sequence: CASSLAGVDTQYF.

This chain connects TRBV27 to TRBJ1-2; D gene ambiguous. Germline-derived CDR1 and CDR2 are MNHEY and SMNVEV (reference sequence). This CDR3 has 17 residues. Between the trimmed V and J ends, which lost 0 bases and 1 base, there was a span of 15 bases. As DNA, the CDR3 is TGTGCCAGCAGTTTATCTTTCGTGGCAGGCGTTAACTATGGCTACACCTTC. It specifies CASSLSFVAGVNYGYTF.

This chain connects TRBV11-2 to TRBJ1-1; 9 bases match TRBD1. This CDR3 is built from 16 residues. V trimming: 5 bases; J trimming: 1 base; junction bases outside the gene matches: 8. Germline values: CDR1 SGHAT, CDR2 FQNNGV. The CDR3 protein is CASSPWTGDGNTEAFF. Written as DNA, the CDR3 is TGTGCCAGCAGCCCCTGGACAGGGGATGGGAACACTGAAGCTTTCTTT.

The chain joins TRBV5-6 to TRBJ2-7, with 12 bases that match TRBD2. This CDR3 is built from 16 residues. Germline V gene sequence: CDR1 SGHDT, CDR2 YYEEEE. Losses at the gene ends were 3 bases for V and 3 bases for J; bases not matched to a gene: 7. CDR3 region: CASSSPLAGGLYEQYF. The CDR3 DNA follows: TGTGCCAGCAGCTCGCCTCTAGCGGGGGGGCTCTACGAGCAGTACTTC.

The V call is TRBV5-5, the J call TRBJ1-5; 9 bases are a match to TRBD1. The CDR3 spans 17 residues. Germline values: CDR1 SGHKS, CDR2 YYEKEE (reference sequence). V was clipped by 1 base and J by 0 bases; unmatched bases: 5. DNA of the CDR3: TGTGCCAGCAGCTTGAACGGACAGGGGTATAGCAATCAGCCCCAGCATTTT. Translating gives CASSLNGQGYSNQPQHF.

The chain has TRBV29-1 and TRBJ2-1; D unresolved. The germline V gene has CDR1 SQVTM and CDR2 ANQGSEA. The V and J ends lost 0 bases and 3 bases respectively, with 3 bases between them. This CDR3 contains 12 residues. The CDR3 region is CSVEDSYNEQFF. The CDR3 coding sequence is TGCAGCGTTGAAGACAGCTACAATGAGCAGTTCTTC.

The chain combines TRBV28 with TRBJ1-2, with a possible D match to TRBD1 (6 bases). Germline V CDR1 and CDR2: MDHEN, SYDVKM. V lost 4 bases and J 1 base, leaving 10 bases between the germline ends. This CDR3 is built from 14 residues. The CDR3 here is CASSSDRNNYGYTF. CDR3 DNA: TGTGCCAGCAGTTCGGACAGAAATAACTATGGCTACACCTTC.

The chain couples TRBV18 to TRBJ1-5, with a tentative D call TRBD1 (6 bases). The CDR3 extends over 14 amino acids. The V and J ends lost 1 base and 9 bases respectively, with 13 bases between them. Per the germline V gene, CDR1 is KGHSH and CDR2 is LQKENI. The CDR3 DNA is TGTGCCAGCTCACCACGGACAGTCTCTGGGCCCCAGCATTTT. Its translation: CASSPRTVSGPQHF.

The chain uses TRBV18 and TRBJ1-5; D call uncertain. The V gene lost 2 bases and the J gene lost 3 bases, with 5 bases spanning the gap. Per the germline V gene, CDR1 is KGHSH and CDR2 is LQKENI. The CDR3 length is 13 residues. The CDR3: CASSPEPNQPQHF. DNA of the CDR3: TGTGCCAGCTCACCAGAGCCCAATCAGCCCCAGCATTTT.

This clone has only a few counts. The CDR3 here is CASSLGPEGPSPLHF. In DNA form, the CDR3 reads TGTGCCAGCTCACTCGGGCCCGAGGGTCCCTCACCCCTCCACTTT. The chain recombines TRBV18 with TRBJ1-6; D gene uncertain. The germline V gene has CDR1 KGHSH and CDR2 LQKENI. Trimming removed 4 bases at V and 10 bases at J, with 17 bases between. This CDR3 is 15 amino acids long.

The V and J genes are TRBV4-1 and TRBJ2-3; tentative D call: TRBD1 (5 bases). V was clipped by 6 bases and J by 4 bases, with 20 bases between them. CDR3 length: 16 residues. Germline values: CDR1 MGHRA, CDR2 YSYEKL. Written as DNA, the CDR3 is TGCGCCAGCAGTCCATCCAAGGGGTTAAAGGCAGATACGCAGTATTTT. This translates into CASSPSKGLKADTQYF.

In its sample, this clone was seen a few times. The chain employs TRBV4-1 and TRBJ2-4; TRBD2 agrees at 8 bases. The V gene's germline CDR1 is MGHRA and CDR2 YSYEKL. The CDR3 spans 15 residues. V shed 0 bases and J 6 bases; nucleotides not matched to a gene: 4. Here the CDR3 reads CASSQDPGGGNIQYF. The CDR3 DNA is TGCGCCAGCAGCCAAGATCCCGGGGGGGGAAACATTCAGTACTTC.

This clone has only a few counts. The genes are TRBV6-5 and TRBJ1-1, with TRBD1 matching 8 bases. The V gene's germline CDR1 is MNHEY and CDR2 SVGAGI. The trim removed 7 bases at V and 2 bases at J, leaving 9 bases unmatched. The CDR3 covers 15 residues. CDR3 loop: CASTHRDRRNTEAFF. The CDR3 nucleotides are TGTGCCAGCACCCACCGGGACAGGAGAAACACTGAAGCTTTCTTT.

The chain has TRBV19 and TRBJ1-1, with 7 bases that match TRBD1. The CDR3 length is 13 residues. CDR1 and CDR2 from the germline V gene are LNHDA and SQIVND (reference sequence). Trimming took 8 bases from V and 4 from J; bases not matched to a gene: 7. CDR3 bases: TGTGCCAGTGGAACAGGGGCGGCCACTGAAGCTTTCTTT. Translation: CASGTGAATEAFF.

The V gene is TRBV11-1, the J gene TRBJ1-1; tentative D call: TRBD1 (6 bases). V gave up 3 bases and J gave up 4 bases, with 15 bases separating them. The germline gives CDR1 SGHAT, CDR2 FQDESV (reference sequence). The CDR3 has 15 residues. CDR3 DNA sequence: TGTGCCAGCAGCTTCTACCGTGCCAGGGGCACTGAAGCTTTCTTT. Its protein is CASSFYRARGTEAFF.

A single count supports this clone. CDR3 sequence (DNA): TGTGCCAGCAGCCTCGCCGGGACAGGGGGTTTTCAGCCCCAGCATTTT. Protein product: CASSLAGTGGFQPQHF. The V and J genes are TRBV5-5 and TRBJ1-5; TRBD1 agrees at 11 bases. Germline V CDR1 and CDR2: SGHKS, YYEKEE (reference sequence). J was trimmed by 6 bases and V by 4 bases; bases with no gene match: 9. The CDR3 is 16 residues long.

The gene calls are TRBV4-1 and TRBJ1-2, with 9 nucleotides matching TRBD1. V was pared by 8 bases and J by 6 bases, with 1 base of the junction left unmatched. The CDR3 consists of 11 residues. In germline, CDR1 is MGHRA, CDR2 YSYEKL. DNA for the CDR3: TGCGCCAGCCGGGACAGGGATGGCTACACCTTC. The encoded protein is CASRDRDGYTF.

The chain recombines TRBV19 with TRBJ2-7; 8 nucleotides agree with TRBD1. Germline lookup yields CDR1 LNHDA and CDR2 SQIVND (reference sequence). This CDR3 has 14 residues. V gave up 6 bases and J gave up 0 bases; unmatched junction bases: 4. CDR3 nucleotide sequence: TGTGCCAGTAGATATGACAGGGGCTCCTACGAGCAGTACTTC. Protein: CASRYDRGSYEQYF.

This sequence joins TRBV29-1 and TRBJ1-1; unclear D gene. CDR1 is SQVTM, CDR2 ANQGSEA, per germline. The CDR3 spans 15 residues. Trimming took off 0 bases at V and 1 base at J, with 12 bases between the two ends. DNA of the CDR3: TGCAGCGTTGAAGATACGGGATCCGGGAACACTGAAGCTTTCTTT. It codes for CSVEDTGSGNTEAFF.

This chain uses TRBV6-1 with TRBJ1-3; D is undetermined. Deletions cut 7 bases from V and 0 bases from J, with 10 bases between. Germline V gene data show CDR1 as MNHNS and CDR2 as SASEGT. CDR3 length: 14 residues. CDR3 region: CASKNDISGNTIYF. The CDR3 coding sequence is TGTGCCAGCAAGAATGACATCTCTGGAAACACCATATATTTT.

The chain combines TRBV28 with TRBJ1-2, with a tentative D call TRBD1 (5 bases). The ends were cut back, 4 bases at V and 7 bases at J, with 16 bases in the middle. This CDR3 comprises 14 residues. From germline, CDR1 is MDHEN and CDR2 SYDVKM. This chain's CDR3 is CASSSRGGEVGYTF. CDR3 coding DNA: TGTGCCAGCAGTTCTCGAGGAGGGGAGGTTGGCTACACCTTC.

This clone was recorded only once. The chain joins TRBV15 to TRBJ1-1, with D possibly being TRBD1 (6 bases). Germline CDR1 LNHNV, CDR2 YYDKDF (reference sequence). V shed 0 bases and J shed 1 base, with 9 bases lying between them. The CDR3 runs 15 residues. DNA for the CDR3: TGTGCCACCAGCAGAGATAAGGGGGAGAACACTGAAGCTTTCTTT. As protein: CATSRDKGENTEAFF. The variable domain in full, completed from reference TRBV15 and TRBJ1-1, reads DAMVIQNPRYQVTQFGKPVTLSCSQTLNHNVMYWYQQKSSQAPKLLFHYYDKDFNNEADTPDNFQSRRPNTSFCFLDIRSPGLGDTAMYLCATSRDKGENTEAFFGQGTRLTVV.

The CDR3 nucleotides read TGTGCCACCAGCAGATCGACTAGCATGGAGACCCAGTACTTC. As protein: CATSRSTSMETQYF. The chain recombines TRBV15 with TRBJ2-5; 7 bases line up with TRBD2. Germline V lookup: CDR1 LNHNV, CDR2 YYDKDF (reference sequence). This CDR3 contains 14 residues. Unmatched junction bases numbered 5, after V lost 2 bases and J lost 5 bases.

The rearrangement joins TRBV6-1 to TRBJ2-1; 14 bases map to TRBD2. Germline V gene sequence: CDR1 MNHNS, CDR2 SASEGT. Trimming cost V 4 bases and J 8 bases; bases outside gene matches: 7. The CDR3 is 16 amino acids. The CDR3 DNA reads TGTGCCAGCAGTGCCCAGGGACTAGCGGGGGTCCATGAGCAGTTCTTC. Its protein is CASSAQGLAGVHEQFF.

The rearrangement joins TRBV18 to TRBJ1-5; D remains unclear. Germline assignment: CDR1 KGHSH and CDR2 LQKENI. This CDR3 contains 14 residues. The V and J ends lost 3 bases and 3 bases respectively, with 9 bases between them. The CDR3 nucleotides read TGTGCCAGCTCACCGCGAGGGAACAATCAGCCCCAGCATTTT. It specifies CASSPRGNNQPQHF.